This entry lists 30 T cell receptor delta chains sequenced from one sample in a study of Vδ1+ human thymocytes. Study-level results: Thymic TRG and TRD repertoires appeared highly polyclonal.

The template was reverse-transcribed extracted RNA. Pooled V-gene forward primers with one constant-region reverse primer generated the CDR3 amplicons by multiplex PCR. TCRdb used CATT to re-call clones from the multiplex PCR reads. The sample records around 24,000 delta-chain clones, 25% to 30% being singletons. These receptors have no known antigen. Sequencing was performed on Vdelta1+ gamma-delta thymocytes from the thymus. The subset: FACS-sorted CD3+ TCRalphabeta- TCRVdelta1+ TCRVdelta2- thymocytes. The receptors stem from a boy in the first two years of life who had congenital heart surgery.

This clone was detected a few times. The chain employs TRDV1 and TRDJ1, with TRDD3 matching 13 bases. The CDR3 covers 21 residues. V was clipped by 2 bases and J by 9 bases; unmatched bases: 24. CDR1 is TSWWSYY and CDR2 is QGS in the germline V gene. CDR3 nucleotides: TGTGCTCTTGGGGAAACCCTACGAACGAACTGGGGGATACGTCGGGAATGGCAACTCATCTTT. This gives the protein CALGETLRTNWGIRREWQLIF.

In this sample, this clone turned up a few times. The chain joins TRDV1 to TRDJ1, with 12 positions matching TRDD3. This CDR3 is 22 amino acids long. V was clipped by 2 bases and J by 0 bases; unmatched bases: 19. Looked up from germline, CDR1 is TSWWSYY and CDR2 is QGS. The DNA of the CDR3 is TGTGCTCTTGGGGAAAATCCTAAATTAACTACTGGGGGATACTCGTACACCGATAAACTCATCTTT. This codes for CALGENPKLTTGGYSYTDKLIF.

This clone showed up just a few times. The sample contains more than one DNA sequence encoding this CDR3. This chain connects TRDV1 to TRDJ1; D is unresolved. The germline V gene has CDR1 TSWWSYY and CDR2 QGS. With 2 bases removed from V and 9 bases from J, the gap between germline ends came to 19 bases. This CDR3 is 15 amino acids long. The CDR3 coding sequence is TGTGCTCTTGGGGAAGTAGGTCTCTACGCCATCCAACTCATCTTT. Protein sequence: CALGEVGLYAIQLIF.

The chain employs TRDV1 and TRDJ1; 12 positions agree with TRDD3. The CDR3 loop spans 19 amino acids. CDR1 is TSWWSYY, CDR2 QGS, per germline. V trimming: 6 bases; J trimming: 3 bases; junction bases outside the gene matches: 17. Written as DNA, the CDR3 is TGTGCTCTTGGAATAAGAACTGGGGGATACCCGGCGTCGGCCGATAAACTCATCTTT. This translates into CALGIRTGGYPASADKLIF.

On this clone itself: One end of the junction is discordant with germline, which a read error may explain. The identical CDR3 is also encoded by other nucleotide sequences in the sample. The chain recombines TRDV1 with TRDJ1; 11 nucleotides agree with TRDD3. Germline assignment: CDR1 TSWWSYY and CDR2 QGS. This CDR3 has 22 residues. CDR3: CALGELYLPRLGDTTYTDKLIF. Here the CDR3 DNA reads TGTGCACTTGGGGAACTATACCTTCCTAGGCTGGGGGATACCACATACACCGATAAACTCATCTTT.

This chain uses TRDV1 with TRDJ1; 12 bases align to TRDD3. Germline V gene sequence: CDR1 TSWWSYY, CDR2 QGS. J lost 2 bases, V lost 2 bases, and 30 bases had no gene match. The CDR3 has 25 residues. CDR3 residues: CALGEGGPLGLGIVWGIRLTDKLIF. The DNA for the CDR3 is TGTGCTCTTGGGGAAGGGGGACCTTTAGGACTTGGAATTGTCTGGGGGATACGCCTGACCGATAAACTCATCTTT.

As to this clone: Given a much more abundant clone one base away, this may be a read error. The same CDR3 can be traced to other DNA sequences in this sample. The chain uses TRDV1 and TRDJ1, with TRDD3 identical over 9 bases. This CDR3 has 18 amino acids. Looked up from germline, CDR1 is TSWWSYY and CDR2 is QGS. With V trimmed by 4 bases and J by 2 bases, 14 bases remained unmatched. The CDR3 DNA reads TGTGCTCTTGGGGGCCCATCCAGTACTGGGGGAAGAACCGATAAACTCATCTTT. Translated: CALGGPSSTGGRTDKLIF.

A few counts support this clone. The DNA is omitted, as the CDR3 cannot be located on it reliably, and the CDR3 follows TCRdb's listing. The chain joins TRDV1 to TRDJ1; the table assigns TRDD3, which was not confirmed against the DNA. Looked up from germline, CDR1 is TSWWSYY and CDR2 is QGS. Termini included, the CDR3 measures 22 amino acids. The CDR3 loop reads CALGTDFGSGGYAVINTDKLIF.

By share of the sample, this clone is medium-sized. Other DNA variants within this sample encode the same CDR3. The chain has TRDV1 and TRDJ1; 7 bases align to TRDD3. The germline V gene encodes CDR1 TSWWSYY and CDR2 QGS. The V segment lost 4 bases and the J segment 3 bases; nucleotides outside the gene matches: 14. The CDR3 is 17 residues long. CDR3 in DNA: TGTGCTCTTGGGGTATCCTCTCCCCGAGGGGGATCCGATAAACTCATCTTT. Protein sequence: CALGVSSPRGGSDKLIF.

This clone has more than one count but fewer than ten. This specimen includes other DNA sequences encoding the same CDR3. The chain recombines TRDV1 with TRDJ1, with D possibly matching TRDD3 (7 bases). Between the trimmed V and J ends, which lost 5 bases and 0 bases, there was a span of 28 bases. There are 20 residues in the CDR3. Germline V gives CDR1 TSWWSYY, CDR2 QGS. The CDR3 nucleotides read TGTGCTCTTGGGAAACCACTTCCTCTCTACTGGGGTCCCTACACCGATAAACTCATCTTT. Its protein is CALGKPLPLYWGPYTDKLIF.

The chain is built from TRDV1 and TRDJ1; D might be TRDD2 or TRDD3, each matching 5 bases. The germline CDR1 and CDR2 sequences are TSWWSYY and QGS. The CDR3 has 21 amino acids. Trimming pared 2 bases from V and 8 bases from J, leaving 36 bases between. The CDR3, as DNA: TGTGCTCTTGGGGAAGTATGGGGCCTACCCTGTACCGATCAGAATCGGACCAAACTCATCTTT. It yields the protein CALGEVWGLPCTDQNRTKLIF.

In regard to this clone: The identical CDR3 is also encoded by other nucleotide sequences in the sample. The chain uses TRDV1 and TRDJ1, with D perhaps TRDD3 (5 bases). In germline, CDR1 is TSWWSYY, CDR2 QGS. V lost 0 bases to trimming and J lost 1 base, with 24 bases between them. CDR3 length equals 20 residues. The CDR3, as DNA: TGTGCTCTTGGGGAACTCAAATCCGGGATGGGGACTCTTCTCACCGATAAACTCATCTTT. This encodes CALGELKSGMGTLLTDKLIF.

This clone was recorded a few times. The chain carries TRDV1 and TRDJ1, with 8 bases lining up with TRDD3. V lost 3 bases, J lost 0 bases, and 24 bases stayed unmatched. Germline values: CDR1 TSWWSYY, CDR2 QGS. The CDR3 sequence is 22 residues long. The CDR3, as DNA: TGTGCTCTTGGGGACCTACCACTTCCCAGCGGTACTGGGGGTTCGTACACCGATAAACTCATCTTT. Translated, it gives CALGDLPLPSGTGGSYTDKLIF.

The chain combines TRDV1 with TRDJ1, with 9 bases lining up with TRDD2. The CDR3 consists of 23 residues. The germline CDR1 and CDR2 sequences are TSWWSYY and QGS. V lost 3 bases and J lost 0; bases outside the gene matches: 26. The CDR3 protein is CALGDSSFLRLGGLFMYTDKLIF. As DNA, the CDR3 is TGTGCTCTTGGGGACTCTTCCTTCCTACGTCTCGGGGGTCTCTTCATGTACACCGATAAACTCATCTTT.

The chain combines TRDV1 with TRDJ1; 12 positions agree with TRDD3. Trimming removed 7 bases from V and 0 bases from J; junction bases left unmatched: 6. CDR1 and CDR2 from the germline V gene are TSWWSYY and QGS. This CDR3 contains 16 residues. The CDR3 region has the DNA TGTGCTCTTGCCTGGGGGATACGACCATACACCGATAAACTCATCTTT. Residues: CALAWGIRPYTDKLIF.

This clone was detected a few times. The chain has TRDV1 and TRDJ1, with no clear D. The ends were cut back, 2 bases at V and 1 base at J, with 11 bases in the middle. The CDR3 has 15 amino acids. Germline V CDR1 and CDR2: TSWWSYY, QGS. The CDR3 sequence: CALGEYMGPTDKLIF. The CDR3 DNA reads as TGTGCTCTTGGGGAATATATGGGACCCACCGATAAACTCATCTTT.

The chain couples TRDV1 to TRDJ1; 7 nucleotides match TRDD3. Looked up from germline, CDR1 is TSWWSYY and CDR2 is QGS. The CDR3 totals 18 residues. J was trimmed by 2 bases and V by 0 bases; bases with no gene match: 12. CDR3 sequence (DNA): TGTGCTCTTGGGGAACTGGGGGGGGATCCCTCCTCTACCGATAAACTCATCTTT. Translated, it gives CALGELGGDPSSTDKLIF.

This clone was counted a few times. The sample carries other DNA sequences with the same CDR3. This chain connects TRDV1 to TRDJ1; D may be TRDD3 (6 bases). The germline CDR1 and CDR2 sequences are TSWWSYY and QGS. V was clipped by 9 bases and J by 0 bases, with 20 bases between them. CDR3 length: 16 amino acids. CDR3 nucleotide sequence: TGTGCTCTAGGGAAGAGGGGATTCCCGTACACCGATAAACTCATCTTT. This gives the protein CALGKRGFPYTDKLIF.

In this sample, this clone is medium-sized (0.01 to 0.1%). Distinct nucleotide sequences in the sample also encode this CDR3. The chain carries TRDV1 and TRDJ1; TRDD3 agrees at 10 bases. The CDR3 contains 17 residues. CDR1 is TSWWSYY and CDR2 is QGS in the germline V gene. Unmatched junction bases numbered 7, after V lost 0 bases and J lost 3 bases. The CDR3 bases are TGTGCTCTTGGGGAACTAGGGCCCGGGGGATACGCCGATAAACTCATCTTT. It yields the protein CALGELGPGGYADKLIF.

This clone showed up just once. The chain combines TRDV2 with TRDJ1; D might be TRDD3 (6 bases). The V end was cut by 9 bases, the J end by 1 base, with 26 bases between. Germline V gene lookup returns CDR1 GEAIGNYY and CDR2 EKD. The CDR3 loop spans 17 amino acids. The DNA for the CDR3 is TGTGCCCGGCCCTTACATGGGGATCTGTACCCCACCGATAAACTCATCTTT. Its protein is CARPLHGDLYPTDKLIF.

This clone showed up just once. The chain combines TRDV1 with TRDJ1; maybe TRDD3 (6 bases). Between the trimmed V and J ends, which lost 0 bases and 4 bases, there was a span of 21 bases. Germline CDR1 is TSWWSYY and CDR2 is QGS. The CDR3 has 18 amino acids. The CDR3 DNA reads as TGTGCTCTTGGGGAACTAGCGGTGTGGGGATCTCGGGGCGATAAACTCATCTTT. It encodes CALGELAVWGSRGDKLIF.

Of note for this clone: One end of the junction fails to match germline, which may point to a read error. The chain uses TRDV1 and TRDJ1, with D uncertain. There are 14 residues in the CDR3. Germline assignment: CDR1 TSWWSYY and CDR2 QGS. CDR3 residues: CALGVAPYTDQLIF. The CDR3 nucleotides read TGTGCTCTTGGGGTCGCCCCGTACACCGATCAACTCATCTTT.

Regarding this clone: Other DNA sequences from this sample encode an identical CDR3 as well. This rearrangement joins TRDV1 to TRDJ1, with D possibly matching TRDD3 (5 bases). V gave up 9 bases and J gave up 1 base, with 21 bases separating them. There are 16 residues in the CDR3. CDR1 TSWWSYY and CDR2 QGS come from the germline V gene. CDR3 sequence (DNA): TGTGCTCTGCACTACGTCCTGGGTGATCGCACCGATAAACTCATCTTT. As protein: CALHYVLGDRTDKLIF.

This clone was picked up a small number of times. Other nucleotide sequences in the sample specify the same CDR3. The chain joins TRDV1 to TRDJ1; 13 bases map to TRDD3. V lost 2 bases to trimming and J lost 1 base; unmatched junction nucleotides: 28. This CDR3 region has 25 residues. CDR1 and CDR2 (germline): TSWWSYY, QGS. The CDR3 region has the DNA TGTGCTCTTGGGGAATATCTCCGGAATCTCTACTGGGGGATACGCGTCATGAGGGGCACCGATAAACTCATCTTT. The encoded protein is CALGEYLRNLYWGIRVMRGTDKLIF.

By sample fraction, this clone is medium-sized. The chain is built from TRDV1 and TRDJ1; 7 nucleotides agree with TRDD3. The length of the CDR3 is 17 residues. V gave up 5 bases and J gave up 0 bases; unmatched junction bases: 12. Germline V gives CDR1 TSWWSYY, CDR2 QGS. The CDR3 nucleotides are TGTGCTCTTGGGATCCGGGGGATCCCGGCGTACACCGATAAACTCATCTTT. Its protein product is CALGIRGIPAYTDKLIF.

This rearrangement joins TRDV1 to TRDJ1; 10 nucleotides line up with TRDD3. The germline gives CDR1 TSWWSYY, CDR2 QGS. Unmatched junction bases numbered 26, after V lost 3 bases and J lost 1 base. The CDR3 loop spans 23 amino acids. The CDR3 sequence is CALGDRGGRRGIRVLVSTDKLIF. The CDR3 DNA is TGTGCTCTTGGGGACCGTGGGGGGCGCCGGGGGATACGGGTTTTGGTGTCCACCGATAAACTCATCTTT.

This clone was counted between two and nine times. The rearrangement uses TRDV1 and TRDJ1, with a weak D call TRDD3 (6 bases). The CDR3 is 24 residues long. Germline-derived CDR1 and CDR2 are TSWWSYY and QGS. Deletions cut 0 bases from V and 0 bases from J, with 35 bases between. The CDR3 loop reads CALGELDASLWLMGAKVDTDKLIF. The CDR3 DNA reads as TGTGCTCTTGGGGAACTAGATGCCTCCCTGTGGTTAATGGGGGCTAAGGTGGACACCGATAAACTCATCTTT.

This clone is medium-sized (0.01 to 0.1%). This chain joins TRDV1 and TRDJ1; D uncertain. V was pared by 3 bases and J by 0 bases, with 14 bases between. This CDR3 contains 16 residues. CDR1 and CDR2 (germline): TSWWSYY, QGS. The CDR3 DNA sequence: TGTGCTCTTGGGGACTCCCTAAGCGGGTACACCGATAAACTCATCTTT. It codes for CALGDSLSGYTDKLIF.

This clone qualifies as medium-sized (0.01 to 0.1%). The chain carries TRDV1 and TRDJ1; 9 bases are shared with TRDD3. The CDR3 totals 18 residues. V dropped 5 bases and J dropped 10; count of bases not matched to a gene: 23. Germline V gene data show CDR1 as TSWWSYY and CDR2 as QGS. The CDR3 region is CALGPARASWGIRSGLIF. CDR3 sequence (DNA): TGTGCTCTTGGGCCGGCGCGGGCCAGCTGGGGGATTCGCTCAGGACTCATCTTT.

This clone was seen more than once but under ten times. One junction end disagrees with the germline gene, perhaps due to a read error. Other nucleotide sequences in the sample specify the same CDR3. The chain combines TRDV1 with TRDJ1, with D perhaps TRDD2 or TRDD3 (7 bases each). This CDR3 region has 18 residues. CDR1 is TSWWSYY and CDR2 is QGS in the germline V gene. The CDR3 region is CALGEQDSYLLGYVELIF. CDR3 sequence (DNA): TGTGCTCTTGGGGAACAGGATTCCTACCTACTGGGGTACGTTGAACTTATCTTT.